The rows below give T cell receptor beta chains drawn from one sample of a study of blood T cells in healthy people across ages. Each CDR3 protein is one row after TCRdb ran MiXCR on the 5' RACE reads. The table has approximately 900,000 distinct CDR3 sequences, about 48% seen once. The source material was blood. These receptors originate from a man aged 25 to 40 in good health. The CDR3 runs from the conserved cysteine through the conserved F or W.

j_gene	v_gene	CDR3aa
TRBJ2-1	TRBV7-2	CASSLEGAAYNEQFF
TRBJ1-1	TRBV20-1	CSAGELLFWGTEAFF
TRBJ2-1	TRBV12-3/TRBV12-4	CASSSGSTQFF
TRBJ2-3	TRBV12-3/TRBV12-4	CASRRAGGTDTQYF
TRBJ2-3	TRBV5-1	CASSLVDYAGDTQYF
TRBJ2-3	TRBV25-1	CASSNPGTASYTQYF
TRBJ1-1	TRBV29-1	CSVRMNTEAFF
TRBJ2-1	TRBV27	CASSVLGVHNEQFF
TRBJ2-1	TRBV3-1	CASSQGVAGTARFF
TRBJ2-1	TRBV6-1	CASSGTSGEYNEQFF
TRBJ2-7	TRBV11-3	CASSQKRGLSYEQYF
TRBJ2-6	TRBV27	CASSSPGRESGANVLTF
TRBJ1-5	TRBV5-6	CASSSGGRWTNSNQPQHF
TRBJ2-2	TRBV12-3/TRBV12-4	CASSLRDTGELFF
TRBJ2-1	TRBV7-2	CASSLESSPTPYNEQFF
TRBJ1-2	TRBV20-1	CSARDPRAGNYGYTF
TRBJ2-1	TRBV6-5	CASSPAWTSGYNEQFF
TRBJ2-7	TRBV30	CAGRNLAYEQYF